The 20 T cell receptor beta chains reported below all come from one sample, sequenced in a study of T cells expressing NK-cell markers. TCRdb re-called the 5' RACE reads; every CDR3 protein appears as one record, without DNA. The sample totals roughly 430,000 distinct CDR3 sequences. Sequenced sample: blood T cells: a sorted CD56 or NKG2C T cell subset, CD4+ or CD8+ T cells, or bulk PBMC T cells (not recorded which). These receptors came from a woman between 18 and 75 years old in good health.

This sequence joins TRBV11-2 and TRBJ2-5; the TCRdb call, TRBD1, lacks DNA for checking. The germline V gene has CDR1 SGHAT and CDR2 FQNNGV. CDR3 length: 16 residues. CDR3 residues: CASSFLRTGVVETQYF.

The gene calls are TRBV7-2 and TRBJ2-7. The CDR3 has 13 residues. Germline CDR1 and CDR2: SGHTA and FQGNSA. The CDR3 loop is CASSPPWVYEQYF.

V is TRBV6-5 and J is TRBJ1-1. CDR1 and CDR2 from the germline V gene are MNHEY and SVGAGI. The CDR3 runs to 17 residues. Here the CDR3 reads CASSYSEYPAMNTEAFF.

CDR3 amino acids: CATSGWENYYNEQFF. This sequence joins TRBV19 and TRBJ2-1; TCRdb reports TRBD2, a call that lacks DNA to check it against. Per germline, CDR1 LNHDA and CDR2 SQIVND (reference sequence). This CDR3 comprises 15 residues.

CDR3: CSALHPSGRWGAFF. The rearrangement uses TRBV20-1 and TRBJ1-1. Looked up from germline, CDR1 is DFQATT and CDR2 is SNEGSKA (reference sequence). The CDR3 length is 14 residues.

The J gene is TRBJ1-4, the V gene TRBV18; TCRdb names TRBD1, which stays unverified in the absence of DNA. The CDR3 contains 13 residues. Germline loops: CDR1 KGHSH, CDR2 LQKENI. The CDR3: CATSRATNEKLFF. The full variable domain, completed using reference TRBV18 and TRBJ1-4, is NAGVMQNPRHLVRRRGQEARLRCSPMKGHSHVYWYRQLPEEGLKFMVYLQKENIIDESGMPKERFSAEFPKEGPSILRIQQVVRGDSAAYFCATSRATNEKLFFGSGTQLSVL.

CDR3 residues: CASSAPKHSNQPQHF. The chain recombines TRBV19 with TRBJ1-5; TCRdb's assignment of TRBD1 cannot be checked, as there is no DNA. Germline CDR1 is LNHDA and CDR2 is SQIVND (reference sequence). The CDR3 runs to 15 residues. Complete variable domain (other parts from reference TRBV19 and TRBJ1-5): DGGITQSPKYLFRKEGQNVTLSCEQNLNHDAMYWYRQDPGQGLRLIYYSQIVNDFQKGDIAEGYSVSREKKESFPLTVTSAQKNPTAFYLCASSAPKHSNQPQHFGDGTRLSIL.

V usage is TRBV6-2 or TRBV6-3 and J usage is TRBJ2-1; there is no DNA to check the TCRdb D call of TRBD1. CDR3 size: 16 residues. Looked up from germline, CDR1 is MNHEY and CDR2 is SVGEGT. The CDR3 spells CASVELPGTTDNEQFF.

The chain has TRBV20-1 and TRBJ2-2; TCRdb picks TRBD2, but there is no DNA to check that call. The germline V gene has CDR1 DFQATT and CDR2 SNEGSKA (reference sequence). CDR3 length: 16 amino acids. CDR3 in amino acids: CSARGLAGLNTGELFF.

This chain connects TRBV21-1 to TRBJ2-3. TRBV21-1 is tagged as a pseudogene. The CDR3 is made up of 17 amino acids. The CDR3 reads CASSKSVLADFTDTQYF.

This chain links TRBV12-3 or TRBV12-4 with TRBJ2-2; the TCRdb D gene call, TRBD1, has no DNA to confirm it. CDR3 length: 15 amino acids. The CDR3 protein is CASSTGTGRHGELFF.

The chain carries TRBV4-3 and TRBJ2-7; TCRdb returns TRBD1, unconfirmable since there is no DNA. The CDR3 sequence is 15 residues long. Germline CDR1 and CDR2: LGHNA and YSLEER. This CDR3 reads CASSQDRSGAYEQYF.

This chain joins TRBV4-1 and TRBJ1-2. There are 15 residues in the CDR3. CDR1 is MGHRA and CDR2 is YSYEKL in the germline V gene. CDR3 sequence: CASSQVGRANYGYTF.

This chain joins TRBV12-3 or TRBV12-4 and TRBJ2-1; the D call of TRBD2 rests on TCRdb alone, since no DNA is present to check it. CDR3 size: 15 residues. The chain's CDR3 is CASRPTSGSLPEQFF.

The chain is built from TRBV21-1 and TRBJ2-3; TCRdb designates TRBD2, a call that cannot be tested without DNA. TRBV21-1 is a documented pseudogene. The CDR3 extends over 16 amino acids. CDR3 amino acids: CASVLEREKFADTQYF.

This rearrangement joins TRBV20-1 to TRBJ2-2; TCRdb outputs TRBD1, but without DNA this stays unchecked. The CDR3 length is 14 residues. CDR1 DFQATT and CDR2 SNEGSKA come from the germline V gene (reference sequence). The CDR3 here is CSARDAGGIGELFF.

This chain links TRBV7-2 with TRBJ1-1; the TRBD1 assignment by TCRdb is unverifiable without DNA. CDR1 SGHTA and CDR2 FQGNSA come from the germline V gene. The CDR3 has 14 residues. CDR3 amino acids: CASSWTGGDTEAFF.

The CDR3 is CASSGVGTANTEAFF. J is TRBJ1-1 and V is TRBV9. Germline V lookup: CDR1 SGDLS, CDR2 YYNGEE. This CDR3 has 15 amino acids. The whole variable domain, filled in from reference TRBV9 and TRBJ1-1, reads DSGVTQTPKHLITATGQRVTLRCSPRSGDLSVYWYQQSLDQGLQFLIQYYNGEERAKGNILERFSAQQFPDLHSELNLSSLELGDSALYFCASSGVGTANTEAFFGQGTRLTVV.

V is TRBV5-1 and J is TRBJ2-5; TCRdb's D call of TRBD1 is untestable without DNA. This CDR3 has 14 residues. Germline CDR1 reads SGHRS; CDR2 reads YFSETQ. CDR3 loop: CASSRMGEWETQYF.

The genes are TRBV18 and TRBJ1-4. The CDR3 covers 16 residues. Looked up from germline, CDR1 is KGHSH and CDR2 is LQKENI. The CDR3 reads CASSLVPSATNEKLFF.